These T cell receptor beta chains were read from a single sample in a study of cytomegalovirus exposure and HLA in healthy donors. Measured with immunoSEQ multiplex PCR; TCRdb has only the in-frame clones, and not every one. The table has approximately 160,000 clones, over 65% seen once. Specimen: PBMCs. These receptors all stem from a woman in her thirties or forties in good health and CMV-seropositive. Both conserved end residues are part of each CDR3. Each record gives: clone size, V gene, D gene, J gene, CDR3 DNA, CDR3 protein. The D gene is left open where the match is weak. Clone size is shown for a subset of rows, as once, few, many or a class of expanded clone.

.	TRBV9	.	TRBJ1-3	TGTGCCAGCAGCGTCGCCGGGAACTCTGGAAACACCATATATTTT	CASSVAGNSGNTIYF
.	TRBV6-5	TRBD1	TRBJ1-5	TGTGCCAGCAGTTACTCCGGGACAGGAACTTCCAGGCCCCAGCATTTT	CASSYSGTGTSRPQHF
.	TRBV5-1	TRBD2	TRBJ2-7	TGCGCCAGCAGCTTGGCCTGGTTGCGGGAGGAAGAGCAGTACTTC	CASSLAWLREEEQYF
.	TRBV27	.	TRBJ2-1	TGTGCCAGCAGTTTATGGGGCGGGGCGTACAATGAGCAGTTCTTC	CASSLWGGAYNEQFF
.	TRBV2	.	TRBJ2-4	TGTGCCACCACCCGGGGGCAGGGGGGAAGCATTCAGTACTTC	CATTRGQGGSIQYF
.	TRBV2	TRBD1	TRBJ1-6	TGTGCCAGCAGTGCAGGGACAGGGGGCCGGTCACCCCTCCACTTT	CASSAGTGGRSPLHF
.	TRBV28	TRBD1	TRBJ2-7	TGTGCCAGCAGTTTTAGGGACAGGGAACTGTACGAGCAGTACTTC	CASSFRDRELYEQYF
.	TRBV5-4	.	TRBJ2-5	TGTGCCAGCAGCTTGGGGCTGAGGAAACAAGAGACCCAGTACTTC	CASSLGLRKQETQYF
few	TRBV19	TRBD1	TRBJ1-5	TGTGCCAGTAGACCCTGGGACAGGGCCAATCAGCCCCAGAATTTT	CASRPWDRANQPQNF
few	TRBV6-6	TRBD1	TRBJ2-7	TGTGCCAGCAGTAAACAGACAGGGGGTGCTACCTACGAGCAGTACTTC	CASSKQTGGATYEQYF
few	TRBV5-1	.	TRBJ2-7	TGCGCCAGCAGCCCGGCAGGGGAGTTCGAGCAGTACTTC	CASSPAGEFEQYF
.	TRBV7-9	TRBD1	TRBJ2-7	TGTGCCAGCAGCTTAGCGGGGACAGCCTCCTTTGAGCAGTACTTC	CASSLAGTASFEQYF
.	TRBV7-3	.	TRBJ2-3	TGTGCCAGCAGCTTAATGGGCCAGAGCACAGATACGCAGTATTTT	CASSLMGQSTDTQYF
.	TRBV7-2	.	TRBJ2-3	TGTGCCAGCAGCTATAGGACTGGTTCAAGCACAGATACGCAGTATTTT	CASSYRTGSSTDTQYF
.	TRBV15	.	TRBJ2-6	TGTGCCACCAGCAGAGAGAGGGTTAGCTCTGGGGCCAACGTCCTGACTTTC	CATSRERVSSGANVLTF
.	TRBV9	TRBD2	TRBJ2-3	TGTGCCAGCAGCGTAGCAGCGGGGGATACGCAGTATTTT	CASSVAAGDTQYF
.	TRBV18	TRBD2	TRBJ2-2	TGTGCCAGCACCGCCCAGCGGGAAAACACCGGGGAGCTGTTTTTT	CASTAQRENTGELFF
once	TRBV10-3	TRBD2	TRBJ2-7	TGTGCCATCAGTGAGGCTAGCGGGAGCCACGAGCAGTACTTC	CAISEASGSHEQYF
once	TRBV28	.	TRBJ2-3	TGTGCCAGCACTTTAGGAGCAGGGCCCACACGGGATACGCAGTATTTT	CASTLGAGPTRDTQYF
.	TRBV7-2	TRBD1	TRBJ2-1	TGTGCCAGCAGCTCCCGGACAGGTCAAACTCGATTGGGTGAGCAGTTCTTC	CASSSRTGQTRLGEQFF
.	TRBV6-5	.	TRBJ1-4	TGTGCCAGCAGTTACTCGCTCCGGGGACATGATGAAAAACTGTTTTTT	CASSYSLRGHDEKLFF
.	TRBV28	.	TRBJ2-7	TGTGCCAGCAGTCCGTCGAAGCGGGCGGGTTCCTACGAGCAGTACTTC	CASSPSKRAGSYEQYF
.	TRBV12-5	.	TRBJ2-1	TGTGCTAGTGCCCCGACTTTGTACAATGAGCAGTTCTTC	CASAPTLYNEQFF
.	TRBV4-2	.	TRBJ2-4	TGTGCCAGCAGCCAATCTTGGCAGGGGGGAAACATTCAGTACTTC	CASSQSWQGGNIQYF
.	TRBV18	.	TRBJ2-1	TGTGCCAGCTCACCACCTGAGACAGGCTACAATGAGCAGTTCTTC	CASSPPETGYNEQFF
.	TRBV6-5	.	TRBJ2-7	TGTGCCAGCAGTTACTCGCCGCAGGGGTTCAACGTCGAGCAGTACTTC	CASSYSPQGFNVEQYF
.	TRBV7-8	.	TRBJ2-5	TGTGCCAGCAGCTTAGCGGGACTGGAGACCCAGTACTTC	CASSLAGLETQYF
.	TRBV7-2	.	TRBJ2-5	TGTGCCAGCAGCTTAGATCCAGCGATACTCCGGGAGACCCAGTACTTC	CASSLDPAILRETQYF